Detailed here is one T cell receptor (beta chain). Antigen specificity is unknown. Clones were sequenced by immunoSEQ multiplex PCR, and TCRdb holds only the in-frame ones, with some missing. The sample shows approximately 89,000 clones, 88% of them seen only once. This record belongs to a study of T cell responses to AZD1222 COVID-19 vaccine. Study results and limitations: No day 14 peak samples; only post-peak repertoires were characterized. Reportedly, close to half of spike-specific TCRs are directed against unmutated variant regions. Donors were largely white British and mainly female; clonal diversity was possibly underestimated.

Germline CDR1 is LNHDA and CDR2 is SQIVND (reference sequence). The ends were cut back, 9 bases at V and 6 bases at J, with 19 bases in the middle. The CDR3 contains 14 residues. Sample: peripheral blood, taken on day 0 of AZD1222 vaccination. The chain links TRBV19 to TRBJ2-3; possibly TRBD1 or TRBD2 for D (5 bases each). This clonotype originated in an adult in good health. The CDR3 sequence is CASKWTGASDTQYF. The CDR3, as DNA: TGTGCCAGCAAATGGACTGGGGCGTCTGATACGCAGTATTTT.